This T cell receptor beta chain was captured by sequencing in a study of cytomegalovirus exposure and HLA in healthy donors. Study outcomes and limitations: Presence/absence analyses assumed roughly uniform sequencing depth across donors.

This clone was counted once. Its antigen remains unidentified. PCR involved 60 Vbeta and 13 Jbeta primers. Clones were sequenced by immunoSEQ multiplex PCR, and TCRdb holds only the in-frame ones, with some missing. The sample records 65,000 to 80,000 clones, 79% being singletons. V lost 6 bases to trimming and J lost 4 bases, with 10 bases between them. Germline CDR1 MNHEY, CDR2 SVGAGI. The CDR3 has 13 amino acids. The sequence was obtained from a woman aged 40-49 years in good health and CMV-seropositive. The source material was PBMCs. The gene calls are TRBV6-5 and TRBJ1-5, with TRBD1 as a possible D gene (5 bases). Here the CDR3 reads CASRETVNQPQHF. CDR3 DNA: TGTGCCAGCAGAGAGACAGTAAATCAGCCCCAGCATTTT.